This T cell receptor (beta chain) was recorded in a study of T cell repertoires in cytomegalovirus infection. About the research overall: Recently identified HLA-C-restricted CMV epitopes were among the peptides used. In public TCR beta signatures, there were indications of both CMV infection and matching HLA type.

The CDR3 contains 15 residues. V shed 0 bases, J shed 7 bases, and the junction held 6 bases outside the gene matches. The germline gives CDR1 SGHVS, CDR2 FQNEAQ. Findings and limits, study-wide: Identification of carriers of CMV plus the relevant HLA was achieved through cumulative public TCR beta family frequency. Clonotype analysis showed dominance of the ex vivo response by HLA-C-restricted CMV-specific TCR beta clonotypes.

TCRdb reprocessed the reads via MiXCR and lists one record per CDR3 protein. The table includes hundreds of thousands of distinct CDR3 sequences, about 44% detected once. Comment on this clonotype: What it binds is not known.

Sequenced here: cultured PBMCs, sampled from culture after CMV antigen stimulation. This chain uses TRBV7-8 with TRBJ2-5; 9 nucleotides line up with TRBD1. This clonotype was obtained from a human donor in good health (CMV status not recorded). Some clones in this sample may be carry-over from other donors' samples. The CDR3 nucleotides read TGTGCCAGCAGCTTAGCGAGGACAGGGGCTTTGACCCAGTACTTC. As protein: CASSLARTGALTQYF. Together with reference TRBV7-8 and TRBJ2-5, the CDR3 gives the full variable domain: GAGVSQSPRYKVAKRGQDVALRCDPISGHVSLFWYQQALGQGPEFLTYFQNEAQLDKSGLPSDRFFAERPEGSVSTLKIQRTQQEDSAVYLCASSLARTGALTQYFGPGTRLLVL.